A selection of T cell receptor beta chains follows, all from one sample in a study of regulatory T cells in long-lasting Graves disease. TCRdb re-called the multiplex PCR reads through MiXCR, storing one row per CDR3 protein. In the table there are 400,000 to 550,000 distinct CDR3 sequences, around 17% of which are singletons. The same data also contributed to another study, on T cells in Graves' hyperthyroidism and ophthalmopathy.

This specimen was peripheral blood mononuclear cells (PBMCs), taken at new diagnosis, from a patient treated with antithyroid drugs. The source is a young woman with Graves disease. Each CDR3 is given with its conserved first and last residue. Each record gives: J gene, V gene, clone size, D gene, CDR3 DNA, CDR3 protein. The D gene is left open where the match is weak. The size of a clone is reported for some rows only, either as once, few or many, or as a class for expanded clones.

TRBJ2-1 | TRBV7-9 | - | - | TGTGCCAGCAGCGCCCGGGCCCCCGCCGGTGAGCAGTTCTTC | CASSARAPAGEQFF
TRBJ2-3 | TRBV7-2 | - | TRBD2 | TGTGCCAGCTCCGGACTAGCGGGAGATACGAAGTATTTT | CASSGLAGDTKYF
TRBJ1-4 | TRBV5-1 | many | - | TGCGCCAGCAGCGCCACGACGGCACCAAGATCCGAACTGTTTTTT | CASSATTAPRSELFF
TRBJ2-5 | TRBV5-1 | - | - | TGCGCCAGCAGCTTGGCGCTGAGGGAGACCCAGTACTTC | CASSLALRETQYF
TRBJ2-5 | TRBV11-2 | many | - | TGTGCCAGCAGCTTAGATCTTGGGATTGCGGAGACCCAGTACTTC | CASSLDLGIAETQYF
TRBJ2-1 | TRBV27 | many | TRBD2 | TGTGCCAGCTCCACAGCGGGAGGAGTCCTAGGAGAGCAGTTCTTC | CASSTAGGVLGEQFF
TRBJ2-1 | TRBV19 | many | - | TGTGCCAGTAGTATACAGGGAATTGGCAATGAGCAGTTCTTC | CASSIQGIGNEQFF
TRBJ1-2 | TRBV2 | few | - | TGTGCCAGCAGTGACGGTGAAAACTATGGCTACACCTTC | CASSDGENYGYTF
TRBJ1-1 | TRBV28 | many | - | TGTGCCAGCAGTTTCACAGGGTACACTGAAGCTTTCTTT | CASSFTGYTEAFF
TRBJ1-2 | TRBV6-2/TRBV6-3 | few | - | TGTGCCAGCAGGTTCGTGGGCGGTTATGGCTACACCTTC | CASRFVGGYGYTF
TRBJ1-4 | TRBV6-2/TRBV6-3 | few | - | TGTGCCAGCAGTGAAGATCCAAATGAAAAACTGTTTTTT | CASSEDPNEKLFF
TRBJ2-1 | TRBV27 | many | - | TGTGCCAGCAGCTTCGGGACGAGCTCCTACAATGAGCAGTTCTTC | CASSFGTSSYNEQFF
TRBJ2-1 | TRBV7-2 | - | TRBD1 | TGTGCCAGCAGCGTGACAGGGGGCGGAAAGCAGTTCTTC | CASSVTGGGKQFF
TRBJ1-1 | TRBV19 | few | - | TGTGCCAGTAGTATAGGACAGATGAACACTGAAGCTTTCTTT | CASSIGQMNTEAFF
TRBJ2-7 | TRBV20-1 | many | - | TGCAGTGCTACCAGAGGTAGCGGTAGTTACGAGCAGTACTTC | CSATRGSGSYEQYF
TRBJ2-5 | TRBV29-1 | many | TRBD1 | TGCAGCGTTACCGGGACAGGGGTTGGAGAGACCCAGTACTTC | CSVTGTGVGETQYF
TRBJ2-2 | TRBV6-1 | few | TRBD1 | TGTGCCAGCAACACCGATTACCCCGACAGGGCCACCGGGGAGCTGTTTTTT | CASNTDYPDRATGELFF
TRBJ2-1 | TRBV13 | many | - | TGTGCCAGCAGCTACAGGAGGGGGAACCTGAAAGGGGAGCAGTTCTTC | CASSYRRGNLKGEQFF
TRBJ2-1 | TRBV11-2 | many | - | TGTGCCAGCAGCTTAAAATCTGGAGGACTCATTCTCAATGAGCAGTTCTTC | CASSLKSGGLILNEQFF